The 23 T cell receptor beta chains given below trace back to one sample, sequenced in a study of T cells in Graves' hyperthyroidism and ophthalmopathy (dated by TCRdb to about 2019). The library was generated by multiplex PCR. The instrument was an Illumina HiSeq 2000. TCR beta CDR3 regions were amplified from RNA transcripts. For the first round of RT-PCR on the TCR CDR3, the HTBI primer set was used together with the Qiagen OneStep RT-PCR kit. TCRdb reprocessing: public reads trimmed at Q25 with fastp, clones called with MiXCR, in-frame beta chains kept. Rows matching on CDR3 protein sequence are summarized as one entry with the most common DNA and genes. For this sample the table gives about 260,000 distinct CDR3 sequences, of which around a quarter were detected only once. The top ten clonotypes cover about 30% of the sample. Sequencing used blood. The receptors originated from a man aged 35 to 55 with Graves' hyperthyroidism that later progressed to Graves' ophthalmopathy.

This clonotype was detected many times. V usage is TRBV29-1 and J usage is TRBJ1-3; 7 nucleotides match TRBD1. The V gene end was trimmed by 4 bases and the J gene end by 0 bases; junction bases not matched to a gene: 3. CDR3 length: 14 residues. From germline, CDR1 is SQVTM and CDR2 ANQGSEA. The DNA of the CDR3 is TGCAGCGTTGGGACAGGCCTCTCTGGAAACACCATATATTTT. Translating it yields CSVGTGLSGNTIYF.

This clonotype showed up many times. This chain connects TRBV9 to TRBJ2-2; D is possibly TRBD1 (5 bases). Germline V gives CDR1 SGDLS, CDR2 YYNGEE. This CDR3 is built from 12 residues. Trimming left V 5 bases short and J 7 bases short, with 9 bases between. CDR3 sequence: CASRGLNGELFF. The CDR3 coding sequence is TGTGCCAGCAGGGGGCTTAACGGGGAGCTGTTTTTT.

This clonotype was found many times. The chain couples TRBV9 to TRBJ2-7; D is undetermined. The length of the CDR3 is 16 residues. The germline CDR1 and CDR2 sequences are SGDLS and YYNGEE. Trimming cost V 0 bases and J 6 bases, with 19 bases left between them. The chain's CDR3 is CASSVATVAGFSEQYF. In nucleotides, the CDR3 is TGTGCCAGCAGCGTAGCTACGGTGGCCGGGTTCTCCGAGCAGTACTTC.

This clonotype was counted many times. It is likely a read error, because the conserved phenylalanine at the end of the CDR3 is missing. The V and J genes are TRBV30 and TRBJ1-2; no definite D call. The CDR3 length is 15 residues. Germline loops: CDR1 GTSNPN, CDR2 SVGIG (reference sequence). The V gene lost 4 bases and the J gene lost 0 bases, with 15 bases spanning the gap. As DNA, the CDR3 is TGTGCCTGGATTGAGCCTTCCCAAGCTAACTATGGCTACACCTCC. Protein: CAWIEPSQANYGYTS.

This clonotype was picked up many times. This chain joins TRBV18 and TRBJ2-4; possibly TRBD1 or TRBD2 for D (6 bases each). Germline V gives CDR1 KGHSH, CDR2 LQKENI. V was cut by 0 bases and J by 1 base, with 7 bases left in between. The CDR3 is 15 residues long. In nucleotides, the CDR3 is TGTGCCAGCTCACCACCAGGGGGGGCCAAAAACATTCAGTACTTC. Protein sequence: CASSPPGGAKNIQYF.

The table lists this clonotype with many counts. The chain's CDR3 is CASSEVDRSGTQYF. For the CDR3, the DNA is TGTGCCAGCAGTGAAGTTGACAGGAGTGGGACCCAGTACTTC. The chain is built from TRBV2 and TRBJ2-5, with D possibly matching TRBD1 (6 bases). V shed 1 base and J shed 7 bases, with 13 bases lying between them. The CDR3 has 14 amino acids. Germline-derived CDR1 and CDR2 are SNHLY and FYNNEI.

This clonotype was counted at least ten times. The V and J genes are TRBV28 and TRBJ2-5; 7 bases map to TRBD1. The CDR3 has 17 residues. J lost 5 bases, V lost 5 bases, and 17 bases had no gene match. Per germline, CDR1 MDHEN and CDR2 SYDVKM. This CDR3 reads CASSPAGRQGPLETQYF. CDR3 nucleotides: TGTGCCAGCAGTCCTGCTGGGAGACAGGGCCCCCTCGAGACCCAGTACTTC.

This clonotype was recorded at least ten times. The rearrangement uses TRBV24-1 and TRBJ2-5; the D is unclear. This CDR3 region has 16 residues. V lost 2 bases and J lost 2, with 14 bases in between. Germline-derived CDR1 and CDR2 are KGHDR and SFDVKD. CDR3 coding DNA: TGTGCCACCAGTGATTCGACGGTAGTCGGACAAGAGACCCAGTACTTC. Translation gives CATSDSTVVGQETQYF.

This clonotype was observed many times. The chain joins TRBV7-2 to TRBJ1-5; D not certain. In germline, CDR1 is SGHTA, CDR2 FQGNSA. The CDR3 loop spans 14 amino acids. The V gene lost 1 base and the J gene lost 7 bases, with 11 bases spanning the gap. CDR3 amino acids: CTSSLGPAGQPQHF. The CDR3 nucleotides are TGTACCAGCAGCTTAGGCCCCGCTGGACAGCCCCAGCATTTT.

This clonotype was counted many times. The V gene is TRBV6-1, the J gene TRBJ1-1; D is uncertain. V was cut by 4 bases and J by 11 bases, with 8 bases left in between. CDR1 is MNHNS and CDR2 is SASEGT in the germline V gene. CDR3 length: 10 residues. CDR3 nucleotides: TGTGCCAGCAGTGCGTTCGGTGCTTTCTTT. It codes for CASSAFGAFF.

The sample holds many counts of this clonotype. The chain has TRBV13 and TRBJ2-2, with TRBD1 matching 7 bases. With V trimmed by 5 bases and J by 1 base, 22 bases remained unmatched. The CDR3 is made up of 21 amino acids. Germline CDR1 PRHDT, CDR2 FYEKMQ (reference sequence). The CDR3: CASSPKTLWDRSIKNTGELFF. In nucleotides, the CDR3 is TGTGCCAGCAGCCCAAAAACCCTGTGGGACAGATCGATTAAGAACACCGGGGAGCTGTTTTTT.

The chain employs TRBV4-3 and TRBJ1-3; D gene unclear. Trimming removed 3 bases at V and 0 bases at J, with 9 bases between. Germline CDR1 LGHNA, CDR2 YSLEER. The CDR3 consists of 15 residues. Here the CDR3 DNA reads TGCGCCAGCAGCCAGATAGATAGCTCTGGAAACACCATATATTTT. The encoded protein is CASSQIDSSGNTIYF.

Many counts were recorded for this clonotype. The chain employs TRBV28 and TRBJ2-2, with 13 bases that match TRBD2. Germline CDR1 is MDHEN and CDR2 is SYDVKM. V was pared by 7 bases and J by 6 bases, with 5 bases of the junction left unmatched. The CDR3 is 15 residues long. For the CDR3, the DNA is TGTGCCAGCATCCGGACTAGCGGGAGATCCGGGGAGCTGTTTTTT. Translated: CASIRTSGRSGELFF.

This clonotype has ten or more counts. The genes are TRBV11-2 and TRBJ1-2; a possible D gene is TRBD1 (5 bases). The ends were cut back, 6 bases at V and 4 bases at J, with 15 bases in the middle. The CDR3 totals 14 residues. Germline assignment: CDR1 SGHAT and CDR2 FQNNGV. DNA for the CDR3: TGTGCCAGCAGGCAAGGGACCGACTCCTATGGCTACACCTTC. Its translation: CASRQGTDSYGYTF.

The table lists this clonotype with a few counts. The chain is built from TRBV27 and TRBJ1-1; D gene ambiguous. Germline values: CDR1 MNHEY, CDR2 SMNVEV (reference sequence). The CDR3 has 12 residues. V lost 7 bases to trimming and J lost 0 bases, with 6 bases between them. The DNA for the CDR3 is TGTGCCAGCATGAGAATGAACACTGAAGCTTTCTTT. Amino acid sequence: CASMRMNTEAFF.

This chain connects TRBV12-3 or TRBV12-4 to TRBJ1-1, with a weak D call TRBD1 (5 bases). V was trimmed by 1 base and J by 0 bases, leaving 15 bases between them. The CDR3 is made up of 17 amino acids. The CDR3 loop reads CASSLGRGGAVNTEAFF. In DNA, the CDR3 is TGTGCCAGCAGTTTAGGCCGTGGGGGAGCGGTGAACACTGAAGCTTTCTTT.

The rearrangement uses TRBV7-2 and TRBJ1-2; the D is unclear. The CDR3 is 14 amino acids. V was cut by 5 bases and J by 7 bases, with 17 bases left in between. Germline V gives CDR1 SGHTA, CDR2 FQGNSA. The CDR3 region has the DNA TGTGCCAGCAGCCCCCACGACACCGGCGGTGGCTACACCTTC. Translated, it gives CASSPHDTGGGYTF.

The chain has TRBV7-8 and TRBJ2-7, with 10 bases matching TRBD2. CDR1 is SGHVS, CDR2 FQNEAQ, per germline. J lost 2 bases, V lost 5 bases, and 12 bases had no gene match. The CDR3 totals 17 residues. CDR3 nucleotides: TGTGCCAGCAGCCCTTCAGTAAGGACTAGCGGAACCTACGAGCAGTACTTC. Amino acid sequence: CASSPSVRTSGTYEQYF.

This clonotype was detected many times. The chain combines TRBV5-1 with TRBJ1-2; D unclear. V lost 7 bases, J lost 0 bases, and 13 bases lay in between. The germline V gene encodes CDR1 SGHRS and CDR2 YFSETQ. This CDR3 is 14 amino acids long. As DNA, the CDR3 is TGCGCCAGCGCCCCCGAAAAAGCTAACTATGGCTACACCTTC. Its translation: CASAPEKANYGYTF.

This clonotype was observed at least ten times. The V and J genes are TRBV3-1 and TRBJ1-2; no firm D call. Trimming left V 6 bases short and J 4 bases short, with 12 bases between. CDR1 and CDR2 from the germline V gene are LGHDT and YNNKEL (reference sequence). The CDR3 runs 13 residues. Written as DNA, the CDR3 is TGTGCCAGCAGTCCGGTAAGAAGCTATGGCTACACCTTC. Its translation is CASSPVRSYGYTF.

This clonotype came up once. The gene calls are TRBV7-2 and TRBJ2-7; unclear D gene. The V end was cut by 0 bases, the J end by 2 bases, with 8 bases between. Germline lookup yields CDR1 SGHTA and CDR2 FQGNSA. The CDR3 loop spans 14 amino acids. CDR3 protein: CASSLAQTAYEQYF. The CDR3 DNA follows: TGTGCCAGCAGCTTAGCGCAAACAGCCTACGAGCAGTACTTC.

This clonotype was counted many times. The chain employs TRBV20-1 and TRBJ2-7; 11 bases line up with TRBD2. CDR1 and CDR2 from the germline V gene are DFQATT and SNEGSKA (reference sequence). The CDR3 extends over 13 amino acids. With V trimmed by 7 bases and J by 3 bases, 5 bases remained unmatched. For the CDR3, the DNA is TGCAGTGTCACCGGGACTAGCGGCTACGAGCAGTACTTC. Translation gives CSVTGTSGYEQYF.

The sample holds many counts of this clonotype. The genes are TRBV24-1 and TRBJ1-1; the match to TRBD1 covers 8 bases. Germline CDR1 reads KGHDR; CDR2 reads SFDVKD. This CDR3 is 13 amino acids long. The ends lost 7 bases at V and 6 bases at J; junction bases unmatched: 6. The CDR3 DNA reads TGTGCCACCAGCGCAGGGGGCTGGGCTGAAGCTTTCTTT. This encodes CATSAGGWAEAFF.